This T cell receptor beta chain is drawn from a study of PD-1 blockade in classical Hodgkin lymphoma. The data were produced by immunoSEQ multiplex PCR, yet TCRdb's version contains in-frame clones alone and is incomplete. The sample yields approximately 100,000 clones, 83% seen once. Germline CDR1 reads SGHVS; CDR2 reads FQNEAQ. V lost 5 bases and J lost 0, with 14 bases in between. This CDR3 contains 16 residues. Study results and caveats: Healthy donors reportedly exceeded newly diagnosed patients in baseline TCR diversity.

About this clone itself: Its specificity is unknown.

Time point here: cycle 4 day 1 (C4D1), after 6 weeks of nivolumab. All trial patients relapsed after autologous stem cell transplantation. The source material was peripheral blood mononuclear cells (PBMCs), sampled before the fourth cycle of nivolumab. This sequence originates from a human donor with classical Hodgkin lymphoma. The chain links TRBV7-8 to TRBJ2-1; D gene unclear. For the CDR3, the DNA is TGTGCCAGCAGCCTGGTGGGCTTGAGCTCCTACAATGAGCAGTTCTTC. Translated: CASSLVGLSSYNEQFF.